Described below is a single TCR beta chain sequence and its context. Per the germline V gene, CDR1 is LNHDA and CDR2 is SQIVND (reference sequence). The CDR3 extends over 17 amino acids. The ends were cut back, 3 bases at V and 8 bases at J, with 25 bases in the middle. These data originate in a study of blood T cell repertoires in COVID-19. Study background: From the United States, Italy and Spain came samples of acute and convalescent COVID-19. The cDNA or gDNA used as material had been derived from T cells, B-cell-depleted T cells, or PBMCs.

Authors' analysis steps: Amplification from reference gene primers served as the basis for estimated nucleated cell counts. Sequencing used immunoSEQ multiplex PCR; TCRdb keeps in-frame clones, though not all of them. The DNA gave D and trimming, while V, J and clone size come from that table. This table holds 89,000 or so clones, 85% found once. The material sequenced was peripheral blood. The sequence came from a man aged 80 or over with acute or convalescent COVID-19. The chain combines TRBV19 with TRBJ1-2; D is possibly TRBD1 (6 bases). This CDR3 reads CASSIPTGKQASGGYTF. DNA for the CDR3: TGTGCCAGTAGTATCCCGACAGGAAAACAGGCCTCGGGCGGCTACACCTTC.